A single sample is the source of the 28 T cell receptor beta chains below, sequenced in a study of shared clonotypes between healthy human individuals (TCRdb year 2020). The library was obtained by the immunoSEQ multiplex PCR assay. Drawn from immuneACCESS, this table holds only the in-frame rearrangements with V and J called that TCRdb kept. Clones are partly lost; checked studies trace under half to an unresolved V gene and leave the rest unexplained. Across this sample there are 2 million to 3 million clones, with roughly 92% seen only once. The top ten clonotypes cover around 0.14% of the sample. The sequenced sample consisted of naive CD4+ T cells sorted from blood. What this sample's cell subset or site label stands for: CD45RA+ positively selected. All receptors derive from a young man in good health.

J is TRBJ2-7 and V is TRBV7-2; weak D call: TRBD1 (6 bases). Looked up from germline, CDR1 is SGHTA and CDR2 is FQGNSA. The CDR3 length is 16 residues. V gave up 6 bases and J gave up 2 bases, with 20 bases separating them. CDR3 in DNA: TGTGCCAGCAGAATAGCTTCAGGGGTTCCCCCCTACGAGCAGTACTTC. Translation gives CASRIASGVPPYEQYF.

The rearrangement uses TRBV4-2 and TRBJ1-3; D remains ambiguous. CDR3 length: 17 residues. CDR1 LGHNA and CDR2 YNFKEQ come from the germline V gene. V was shortened by 2 bases and J by 0 bases, with 14 bases between the two germline ends. The CDR3 DNA is TGTGCCAGCAGCCAACCGATGACAAGGGTCTCTGGAAACACCATATATTTT. It translates to CASSQPMTRVSGNTIYF.

This clone was counted once. The chain has TRBV7-9 and TRBJ1-6, with 10 bases that match TRBD1. Trimming cost V 5 bases and J 7 bases; bases outside gene matches: 8. CDR1 and CDR2 from the germline V gene are SEHNR and FQNEAQ (reference sequence). This CDR3 is built from 16 residues. The CDR3, as DNA: TGTGCCAGCAGCCGACTAACGGACAGGGGGAATTCACCCCTCCACTTT. It specifies CASSRLTDRGNSPLHF.

This rearrangement joins TRBV7-2 to TRBJ2-1; TRBD2 matches at 7 bases. Germline CDR1 SGHTA, CDR2 FQGNSA. With V trimmed by 6 bases and J by 2 bases, 10 bases remained unmatched. CDR3 length equals 16 residues. Here the CDR3 reads CASSPSAGEAYNEQFF. CDR3 DNA: TGTGCCAGCAGTCCCTCGGCGGGAGAGGCCTACAATGAGCAGTTCTTC.

V usage is TRBV5-5 and J usage is TRBJ2-7, with D unclear. The CDR3 is made up of 15 amino acids. Germline assignment: CDR1 SGHKS and CDR2 YYEKEE (reference sequence). Trimming left V 0 bases short and J 1 base short, with 11 bases between. CDR3 protein: CASSLEIRLSYEQYF. CDR3 nucleotides: TGTGCCAGCAGCTTGGAAATTCGCTTATCCTACGAGCAGTACTTC.

This clone was detected once. The chain has TRBV5-1 and TRBJ2-3, with D hard to call. V lost 5 bases to trimming and J lost 0 bases, with 10 bases between them. Germline V gene lookup returns CDR1 SGHRS and CDR2 YFSETQ. The CDR3 extends over 14 amino acids. The CDR3 loop is CASRMGTSTDTQYF. The CDR3, as DNA: TGCGCCAGCAGAATGGGTACTAGCACAGATACGCAGTATTTT.

V usage is TRBV28 and J usage is TRBJ1-2, with D possibly being TRBD1 (6 bases). Between the trimmed V and J ends, which lost 2 bases and 8 bases, there was a span of 12 bases. Germline V lookup: CDR1 MDHEN, CDR2 SYDVKM. The CDR3 is 13 amino acids. CDR3 region: CASSLIQGSGYTF. DNA of the CDR3: TGTGCCAGCAGTTTAATTCAGGGGTCAGGCTACACCTTC.

CDR3 nucleotide sequence: TGTGCTAGTGCCTCCTCGCCGGAGGGGGCGAGGGAGCAGTACTTC. Encoded protein: CASASSPEGAREQYF. The chain has TRBV12-5 and TRBJ2-7; D perhaps matches TRBD1 (7 bases). Trimming shortened V by 7 bases and J by 7 bases, and 23 bases separated the two germline ends. CDR3 length equals 15 residues. Germline V gene data show CDR1 as LGHNT and CDR2 as FRNRAP.

This chain joins TRBV27 and TRBJ1-4, with D possibly matching TRBD1 (6 bases). Trimming cost V 6 bases and J 10 bases, with 21 bases left between them. The CDR3 contains 15 residues. In germline, CDR1 is MNHEY, CDR2 SMNVEV (reference sequence). In DNA, the CDR3 is TGTGCCAGCAGCCTCGAAACCGGGGGGGGCGGAAAACTGTTTTTT. Translation gives CASSLETGGGGKLFF. The full variable domain, its missing parts supplied by reference TRBV27 and TRBJ1-4, is EAQVTQNPRYLITVTGKKLTVTCSQNMNHEYMSWYRQDPGLGLRQIYYSMNVEVTDKGDVPEGYKVSRKEKRNFPLILESPSPNQTSLYFCASSLETGGGGKLFFGSGTQLSVL.

V gene TRBV4-1 combines with J gene TRBJ1-1, with D unresolved. Germline assignment: CDR1 MGHRA and CDR2 YSYEKL. V was trimmed by 0 bases and J by 3 bases, leaving 8 bases between them. The CDR3 runs to 14 residues. The CDR3 is CASSQDRIYTEAFF. The CDR3 nucleotides are TGCGCCAGCAGCCAAGACCGAATATACACTGAAGCTTTCTTT.

CDR3 residues: CASSTGTAMNTEAFF. The CDR3 DNA sequence: TGTGCCAGCAGCACCGGGACGGCAATGAACACTGAAGCTTTCTTT. The gene calls are TRBV5-4 and TRBJ1-1; possibly TRBD1 for D (5 bases). This CDR3 has 15 residues. Germline CDR1 SGHNT, CDR2 YYREEE (reference sequence). The V and J ends lost 4 bases and 0 bases respectively, with 13 bases between them.

The J gene is TRBJ1-5, the V gene TRBV30; no clear D gene. The CDR3 covers 13 residues. Germline values: CDR1 GTSNPN, CDR2 SVGIG (reference sequence). V lost 4 bases, J lost 6 bases, and 13 bases lay in between. For the CDR3, the DNA is TGTGCCTGGACTCCCGCGGGAGGTCAGCCCCAGCATTTT. Translating it yields CAWTPAGGQPQHF.

The CDR3 loop reads CASSAAGREQYF. CDR3 nucleotide sequence: TGTGCCAGCAGCGCCGCGGGTCGCGAGCAGTACTTC. V gene TRBV2 combines with J gene TRBJ2-7; possibly TRBD2 for D (5 bases). CDR3 length: 12 residues. Germline CDR1 SNHLY, CDR2 FYNNEI. V shed 6 bases and J shed 6 bases, with 12 bases lying between them.

V and J are TRBV11-2 and TRBJ2-7; 8 nucleotides agree with TRBD1. The V and J ends lost 5 bases and 4 bases, in that order; junction bases with no gene match: 7. This CDR3 spans 14 amino acids. Germline loops: CDR1 SGHAT, CDR2 FQNNGV. The CDR3 bases are TGTGCCAGCAGCCCCATGACAGGGGTGTACGAGCAGTACTTC. Protein sequence: CASSPMTGVYEQYF.

The chain is built from TRBV11-2 and TRBJ1-4, with D possibly being TRBD1 (5 bases). The germline gives CDR1 SGHAT, CDR2 FQNNGV. V lost 3 bases and J 0 bases, leaving 8 bases between the germline ends. The length of the CDR3 is 15 residues. DNA for the CDR3: TGTGCCAGCAGCTTCCGGGGGACAACTAATGAAAAACTGTTTTTT. Encoded protein: CASSFRGTTNEKLFF.

This chain uses TRBV10-1 with TRBJ2-2; 9 bases align to TRBD1. Germline values: CDR1 WNHNN, CDR2 SYGVQD (reference sequence). The CDR3 consists of 16 residues. The V gene end was trimmed by 6 bases and the J gene end by 0 bases; junction bases not matched to a gene: 5. For the CDR3, the DNA is TGCGCCAGCAGCCCTAGGACAGGGGCGAACACCGGGGAGCTGTTTTTT. It is translated as CASSPRTGANTGELFF.

The V and J genes are TRBV6-4 and TRBJ1-6; possibly TRBD1 for D (5 bases). V lost 0 bases, J lost 10 bases, and 10 bases lay in between. The CDR3 length is 14 residues. Germline V gene lookup returns CDR1 MRHNA and CDR2 SNTAGT. The DNA of the CDR3 is TGTGCCAGCAGTGACTCAGGGGTCAACTCACCCCTCCACTTT. Protein product: CASSDSGVNSPLHF.

This chain joins TRBV15 and TRBJ1-5; D is ambiguous. Germline V gene sequence: CDR1 LNHNV, CDR2 YYDKDF (reference sequence). The CDR3 extends over 15 amino acids. Trimming took 8 bases from V and 4 from J, leaving 18 bases between them. The DNA for the CDR3 is TGTGCCACCGGGAAAGCAGTCCTTGGGAATCAGCCCCAGCATTTT. Translation gives CATGKAVLGNQPQHF.

The sample holds one count of this clone. This sequence joins TRBV4-1 and TRBJ2-2; the D is unclear. Trimming removed 1 base at V and 1 base at J, with 7 bases between. CDR3 length: 15 amino acids. Looked up from germline, CDR1 is MGHRA and CDR2 is YSYEKL. The CDR3 nucleotides are TGCGCCAGCAGCCAAGCCTCCGGGAACACCGGGGAGCTGTTTTTT. Translated, it gives CASSQASGNTGELFF.

This sequence joins TRBV2 and TRBJ1-4, with D hard to call. The CDR3 runs 15 residues. V lost 4 bases and J lost 0, with 9 bases in between. Per germline, CDR1 SNHLY and CDR2 FYNNEI. CDR3 DNA sequence: TGTGCCAGCAGTGTAACACATGCAACTAATGAAAAACTGTTTTTT. This encodes CASSVTHATNEKLFF.

In regard to this clone: This sample includes further DNA sequences coding for the same CDR3. V gene TRBV19 combines with J gene TRBJ1-5; D is unclear. V lost 5 bases, J lost 0 bases, and 8 bases lay in between. The CDR3 extends over 14 amino acids. Germline-derived CDR1 and CDR2 are LNHDA and SQIVND (reference sequence). CDR3 protein: CASSPTFSNQPQHF. CDR3 nucleotide sequence: TGTGCCAGTAGTCCGACGTTTAGCAATCAGCCCCAGCATTTT.

This chain uses TRBV4-1 with TRBJ2-3; 8 bases are shared with TRBD2. Germline V gene data show CDR1 as MGHRA and CDR2 as YSYEKL. Trimming cost V 4 bases and J 0 bases; bases outside gene matches: 9. This CDR3 has 17 residues. CDR3 sequence: CASSLGLSGTSTDTQYF. In nucleotides, the CDR3 is TGCGCCAGCAGCCTGGGGCTTAGCGGGACTAGCACAGATACGCAGTATTTT.

The chain employs TRBV19 and TRBJ2-1; TRBD2 matches at 10 bases. The germline V gene has CDR1 LNHDA and CDR2 SQIVND (reference sequence). Germline trimming cut 3 bases from V and 5 bases from J; bases unmatched to any gene: 1. The CDR3 is made up of 14 amino acids. CDR3 sequence reads: CASSISGRDNEQFF. CDR3 nucleotide sequence: TGTGCCAGTAGTATCAGCGGGAGGGACAATGAGCAGTTCTTC.

The chain is built from TRBV6-1 and TRBJ1-5, with 8 bases aligning to TRBD1. V was clipped by 6 bases and J by 4 bases; unmatched bases: 8. Germline-derived CDR1 and CDR2 are MNHNS and SASEGT. CDR3 length: 15 residues. CDR3 coding DNA: TGTGCCAGCAGCGGGGACAGGTTGGGGAATCAGCCCCAGCATTTT. This sequence encodes CASSGDRLGNQPQHF.

This chain joins TRBV19 and TRBJ1-1, with unresolved D. There are 15 residues in the CDR3. Germline loops: CDR1 LNHDA, CDR2 SQIVND (reference sequence). Deletions cut 6 bases from V and 0 bases from J, with 14 bases between. Written as DNA, the CDR3 is TGTGCCAGTAGCCGAAGGGAGGGATTGAACACTGAAGCTTTCTTT. It yields the protein CASSRREGLNTEAFF.

The chain uses TRBV4-3 and TRBJ1-2; D remains unclear. Trimming cost V 0 bases and J 0 bases, with 5 bases left between them. CDR1 and CDR2 from the germline V gene are LGHNA and YSLEER. The CDR3 length is 14 residues. The CDR3 DNA follows: TGCGCCAGCAGCCAAGATATAGCTAACTATGGCTACACCTTC. Amino acid sequence: CASSQDIANYGYTF.

V usage is TRBV5-1 and J usage is TRBJ2-7; 7 nucleotides match TRBD2. The CDR3 runs to 15 residues. The germline CDR1 and CDR2 sequences are SGHRS and YFSETQ. The ends lost 5 bases at V and 9 bases at J; junction bases unmatched: 17. For the CDR3, the DNA is TGCGCCAGCAGTCGCGTGGAGACTAGCCTCGGTTGGCAGTACTTC. Amino acids: CASSRVETSLGWQYF.

This chain joins TRBV30 and TRBJ2-5; D perhaps matches TRBD1 (6 bases). The ends were cut back, 2 bases at V and 3 bases at J, with 10 bases in the middle. Germline loops: CDR1 GTSNPN, CDR2 SVGIG (reference sequence). The CDR3 has 13 residues. CDR3 protein: CAWSPWTEETQYF. The CDR3, as DNA: TGTGCCTGGAGTCCATGGACAGAAGAGACCCAGTACTTC.